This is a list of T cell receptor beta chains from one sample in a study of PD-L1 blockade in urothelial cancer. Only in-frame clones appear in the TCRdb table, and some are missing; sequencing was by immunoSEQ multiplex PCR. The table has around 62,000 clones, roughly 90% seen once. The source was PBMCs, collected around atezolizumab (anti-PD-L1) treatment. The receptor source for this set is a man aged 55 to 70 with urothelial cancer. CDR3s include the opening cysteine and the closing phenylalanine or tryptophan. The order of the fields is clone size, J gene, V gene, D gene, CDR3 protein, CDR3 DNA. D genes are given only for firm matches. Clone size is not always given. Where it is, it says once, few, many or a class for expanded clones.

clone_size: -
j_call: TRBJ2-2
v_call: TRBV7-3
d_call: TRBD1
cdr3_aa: CASSPGQGTGTGELFF
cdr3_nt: TGTGCCAGCAGCCCCGGACAGGGGACAGGGACCGGGGAGCTGTTTTTT

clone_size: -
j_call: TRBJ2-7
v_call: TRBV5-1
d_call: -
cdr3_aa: CASSSGWTSAYEQYF
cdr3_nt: TGCGCCAGCAGCTCCGGATGGACATCTGCCTACGAGCAGTACTTC

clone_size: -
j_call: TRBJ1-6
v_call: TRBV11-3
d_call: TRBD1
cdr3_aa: CASSLDGTGLNSPLHF
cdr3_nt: TGTGCCAGCAGCTTAGATGGGACAGGACTAAATTCACCCCTCCACTTT

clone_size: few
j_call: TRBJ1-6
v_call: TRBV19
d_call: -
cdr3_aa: CASSNFQGNSPLHF
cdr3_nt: TGTGCCAGTAGTAATTTCCAGGGTAATTCACCCCTCCACTTT

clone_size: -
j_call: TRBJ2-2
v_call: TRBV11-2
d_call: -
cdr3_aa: CASSFLRETGELFF
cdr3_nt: TGTGCCAGCAGCTTCCTCCGGGAGACCGGGGAGCTGTTTTTT

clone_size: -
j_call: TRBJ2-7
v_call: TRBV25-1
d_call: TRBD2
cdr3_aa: CASSEWTSGMYEQYF
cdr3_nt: TGTGCCAGCAGTGAATGGACTAGCGGGATGTACGAGCAGTACTTC

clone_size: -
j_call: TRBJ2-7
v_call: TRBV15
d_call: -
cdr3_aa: CATKLGQSSYEQYF
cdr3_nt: TGTGCCACCAAACTAGGACAGAGCTCCTACGAGCAGTACTTC

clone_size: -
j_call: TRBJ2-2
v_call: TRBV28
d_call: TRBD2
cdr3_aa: CASSRPLSGRTPTGELFF
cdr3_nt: TGTGCCAGCAGCCGCCCCCTTAGCGGGAGGACCCCCACCGGGGAGCTGTTTTTT

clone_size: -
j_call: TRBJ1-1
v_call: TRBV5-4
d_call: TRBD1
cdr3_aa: CASSPGGVNTEAFF
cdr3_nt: TGTGCCAGCAGCCCAGGGGGCGTGAACACTGAAGCTTTCTTT

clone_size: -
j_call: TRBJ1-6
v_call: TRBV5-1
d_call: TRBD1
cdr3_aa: CASMGTGNNSPLHF
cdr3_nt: TGCGCCAGCATGGGGACAGGGAACAATTCACCCCTCCACTTT

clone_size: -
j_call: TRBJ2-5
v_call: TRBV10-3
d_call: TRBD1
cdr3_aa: CAISESRTGVQETQYF
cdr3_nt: TGTGCCATCAGTGAGTCAAGGACAGGGGTCCAAGAGACCCAGTACTTC

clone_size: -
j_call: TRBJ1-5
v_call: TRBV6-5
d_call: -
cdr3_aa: CASSYASSNQPQHF
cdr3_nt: TGTGCCAGCAGTTACGCGTCAAGCAATCAGCCCCAGCATTTT

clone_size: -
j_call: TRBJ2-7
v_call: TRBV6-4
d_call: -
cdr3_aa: CASSFPTGTRHYEQYF
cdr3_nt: TGTGCCAGCAGCTTCCCGACCGGGACAAGACACTACGAGCAGTACTTC

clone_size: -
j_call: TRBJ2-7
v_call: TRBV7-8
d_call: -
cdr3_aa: CASSLVRSYEQYF
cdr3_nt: TGTGCCAGCAGCTTAGTCCGGAGCTACGAGCAGTACTTC

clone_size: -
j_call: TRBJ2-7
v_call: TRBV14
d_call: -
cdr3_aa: CASSQQGLGYEQYF
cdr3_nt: TGTGCCAGCAGCCAACAGGGGCTCGGGTACGAGCAGTACTTC

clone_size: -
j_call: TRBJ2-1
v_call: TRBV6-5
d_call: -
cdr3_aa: CASRRVYNEQFF
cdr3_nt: TGTGCCAGCAGGAGGGTATACAATGAGCAGTTCTTC

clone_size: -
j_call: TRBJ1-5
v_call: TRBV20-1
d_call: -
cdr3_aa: CSASEGQPQHF
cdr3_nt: TGCAGTGCTAGTGAGGGTCAGCCCCAGCATTTT

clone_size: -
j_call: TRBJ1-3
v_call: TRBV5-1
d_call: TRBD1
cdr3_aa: CASSRDRVSSDLSGNTIYF
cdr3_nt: TGCGCCAGCAGCCGGGACAGGGTGTCGAGCGACCTCTCTGGAAACACCATATATTTT

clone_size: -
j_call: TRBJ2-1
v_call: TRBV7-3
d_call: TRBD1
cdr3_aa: CASSFDRGPYNEQFF
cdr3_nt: TGTGCCAGCAGCTTCGACAGGGGGCCCTACAATGAGCAGTTCTTC

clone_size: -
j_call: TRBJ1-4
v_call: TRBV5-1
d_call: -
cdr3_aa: CASSAAGWNEKLFF
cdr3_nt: TGCGCCAGCAGCGCGGCAGGGTGGAATGAAAAACTGTTTTTT

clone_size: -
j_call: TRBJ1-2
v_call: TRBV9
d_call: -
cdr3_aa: CASSVDPQRLNYGYTF
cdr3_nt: TGTGCCAGCAGCGTAGACCCCCAGAGGCTAAACTATGGCTACACCTTC

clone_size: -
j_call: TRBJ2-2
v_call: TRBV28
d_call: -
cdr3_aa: CASSFGHTNTGELFF
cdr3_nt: TGTGCCAGCAGTTTCGGACATACCAACACCGGGGAGCTGTTTTTT

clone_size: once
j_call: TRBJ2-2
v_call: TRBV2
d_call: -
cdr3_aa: CASSSSNTGELFF
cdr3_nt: TGTGCCAGCAGCTCTAGTAACACCGGGGAGCTGTTTTTT

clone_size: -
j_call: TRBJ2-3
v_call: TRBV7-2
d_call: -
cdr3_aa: CASSLAPGPTDTQYF
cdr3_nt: TGTGCCAGCAGCTTAGCGCCAGGGCCCACAGATACGCAGTATTTT

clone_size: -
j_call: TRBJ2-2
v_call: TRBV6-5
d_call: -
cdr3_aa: CASSYSYRTGELFF
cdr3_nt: TGTGCCAGCAGTTACTCCTACAGGACCGGGGAGCTGTTTTTT

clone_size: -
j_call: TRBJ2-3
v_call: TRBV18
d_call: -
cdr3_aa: CASSPRAGETSTDTQYF
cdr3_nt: TGTGCCAGCTCACCACGGGCAGGGGAGACTAGCACAGATACGCAGTATTTT

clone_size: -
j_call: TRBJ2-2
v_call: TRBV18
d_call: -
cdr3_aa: CASSSQRGGTGELFF
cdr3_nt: TGTGCCAGCTCAAGTCAAAGAGGCGGCACCGGGGAGCTGTTTTTT

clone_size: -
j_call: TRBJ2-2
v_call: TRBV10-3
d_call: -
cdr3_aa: CAIRPNTGELFF
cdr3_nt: TGTGCCATCCGTCCGAACACCGGGGAGCTGTTTTTT

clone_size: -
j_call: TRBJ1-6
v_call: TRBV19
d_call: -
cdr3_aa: CASSGISASSYNSPLHF
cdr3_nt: TGTGCCAGTAGCGGGATCTCAGCTAGCTCCTATAATTCACCCCTCCACTTT

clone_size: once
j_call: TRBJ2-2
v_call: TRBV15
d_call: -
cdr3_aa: CATSRARLVNTGELFF
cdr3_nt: TGTGCCACCAGCAGAGCGCGCCTGGTGAACACCGGGGAGCTGTTTTTT